Listed here are 19 T cell receptor beta chains from one sample, sequenced in a study of OX40 agonist ivuxolimab in advanced cancers. The method was the immunoSEQ multiplex PCR assay. Not all clones reach the TCRdb copy of this immuneACCESS table, which keeps in-frame sequences only. Checked studies attribute under half of the gap to unresolved V genes and leave the rest unexplained. This sample holds approximately 92,000 clones; 90% to 97% were observed only once. Together, the top ten hold roughly 2% of the sample. Here the sequenced sample was CD4+ or CD8+ T cells sorted from blood, taken in a trial of the OX40 agonist ivuxolimab. The receptors derive from an adult with an advanced solid tumor such as melanoma, head and neck, liver or kidney cancer.

The chain links TRBV9 to TRBJ2-2, with 10 bases lining up with TRBD2. Germline V gene sequence: CDR1 SGDLS, CDR2 YYNGEE. CDR3 length equals 16 residues. V dropped 3 bases and J dropped 6; count of bases not matched to a gene: 8. CDR3 sequence (DNA): TGTGCCAGCAGCGCCCTCGGGACTAGCGAAGCCGGGGAGCTGTTTTTT. This translates into CASSALGTSEAGELFF. The whole variable domain, remainder taken from reference TRBV9 and TRBJ2-2, is DSGVTQTPKHLITATGQRVTLRCSPRSGDLSVYWYQQSLDQGLQFLIQYYNGEERAKGNILERFSAQQFPDLHSELNLSSLELGDSALYFCASSALGTSEAGELFFGEGSRLTVL.

V usage is TRBV4-3 and J usage is TRBJ2-1; 8 nucleotides match TRBD2. Germline V CDR1 and CDR2: LGHNA, YSLEER. V shed 3 bases and J 4 bases; nucleotides not matched to a gene: 14. The CDR3 is made up of 18 amino acids. The CDR3 region is CASSHDTSGTRAYNEQFF. The CDR3 DNA sequence: TGCGCCAGCAGCCATGACACCTCTGGGACTAGAGCTTACAATGAGCAGTTCTTC.

Here the CDR3 reads CASSRAGASTDTQYF. DNA of the CDR3: TGTGCCAGCAGCCGAGCGGGGGCGAGCACAGATACGCAGTATTTT. The chain joins TRBV9 to TRBJ2-3, with TRBD2 matching 8 bases. V trimming: 4 bases; J trimming: 0 bases; junction bases outside the gene matches: 4. CDR3 length equals 15 residues. Germline V CDR1 and CDR2: SGDLS, YYNGEE.

The CDR3 spells CASSFVNRGGNEQFF. CDR3 sequence (DNA): TGTGCCAGCAGTTTCGTTAACAGGGGCGGCAATGAGCAGTTCTTC. The genes are TRBV27 and TRBJ2-1; 7 bases fit TRBD1. Germline trimming cut 3 bases from V and 6 bases from J; bases unmatched to any gene: 8. The CDR3 runs to 15 residues. Germline V gene lookup returns CDR1 MNHEY and CDR2 SMNVEV (reference sequence).

The chain uses TRBV28 and TRBJ2-4; 10 positions match TRBD1. The trim removed 8 bases at V and 4 bases at J, leaving 14 bases unmatched. The CDR3 totals 17 residues. CDR1 and CDR2 (germline): MDHEN, SYDVKM. DNA of the CDR3: TGTGCCAGCTCAATCTATCCCGGGACAGGGGATAAAAACATTCAGTACTTC. This gives the protein CASSIYPGTGDKNIQYF. Combining the CDR3 with reference TRBV28 and TRBJ2-4 gives the whole variable domain DVKVTQSSRYLVKRTGEKVFLECVQDMDHENMFWYRQDPGLGLRLIYFSYDVKMKEKGDIPEGYSVSREKKERFSLILESASTNQTSMYLCASSIYPGTGDKNIQYFGAGTRLSVL.

The chain links TRBV4-3 to TRBJ2-1, with D possibly being TRBD2 (5 bases). The CDR3 is 17 residues long. Trimming removed 0 bases from V and 0 bases from J, with 12 bases in between. Per germline, CDR1 LGHNA and CDR2 YSLEER. The CDR3 DNA reads as TGCGCCAGCAGCCAAGAAGAATCGAGGGTCTCCTACAATGAGCAGTTCTTC. It yields the protein CASSQEESRVSYNEQFF.

V usage is TRBV6-5 and J usage is TRBJ2-2; 7 bases align to TRBD2. The V gene end was trimmed by 8 bases and the J gene end by 8 bases; junction bases not matched to a gene: 8. The CDR3 consists of 13 residues. Germline loops: CDR1 MNHEY, CDR2 SVGAGI. The CDR3 protein is CASARGVSGELFF. CDR3 in DNA: TGTGCCAGCGCCCGGGGGGTCTCTGGGGAGCTGTTTTTT.

The rearrangement links TRBV29-1 to TRBJ2-7; 7 bases match TRBD2. CDR3 size: 12 residues. Germline CDR1 reads SQVTM; CDR2 reads ANQGSEA. J gave up 4 bases and V 7 bases, and 7 bases lay outside the gene matches. This chain's CDR3 is CSAGTTLYEQYF. In DNA, the CDR3 is TGCAGCGCTGGGACTACCCTTTACGAGCAGTACTTC.

This clone was seen only once. This chain links TRBV19 with TRBJ1-1; 7 positions match TRBD1. The junction had 1 base not matched to a gene; V was cut back by 5 bases and J by 1 base. The length of the CDR3 is 13 residues. The germline CDR1 and CDR2 sequences are LNHDA and SQIVND (reference sequence). DNA for the CDR3: TGTGCCAGTAGTTACAGGGGGAACACTGAAGCTTTCTTT. It translates to CASSYRGNTEAFF. The full variable domain, in which reference TRBV19 and TRBJ1-1 provide the parts outside the CDR3, is DGGITQSPKYLFRKEGQNVTLSCEQNLNHDAMYWYRQDPGQGLRLIYYSQIVNDFQKGDIAEGYSVSREKKESFPLTVTSAQKNPTAFYLCASSYRGNTEAFFGQGTRLTVV.

The CDR3 region is CASSLAPGADEQFF. In DNA form, the CDR3 reads TGTGCCAGCAGCTTGGCCCCCGGGGCGGATGAGCAGTTCTTC. The chain recombines TRBV5-4 with TRBJ2-1; D is possibly TRBD1 or TRBD2 (5 bases each). Looked up from germline, CDR1 is SGHNT and CDR2 is YYREEE (reference sequence). The CDR3 loop spans 14 amino acids. V was trimmed by 0 bases and J by 8 bases, leaving 12 bases between them.

CDR3 coding DNA: TGTGCCAGCAGTTTCGGAACGCCAGTTAACACCGGGGAGCTGTTTTTT. This translates into CASSFGTPVNTGELFF. This chain joins TRBV28 and TRBJ2-2; D is unresolved. The CDR3 has 16 amino acids. V was clipped by 3 bases and J by 2 bases, with 13 bases between them. CDR1 is MDHEN, CDR2 SYDVKM, per germline.

The chain couples TRBV21-1 to TRBJ2-5; the table's D call of TRBD2 was not tested on the DNA. TRBV21-1 is a pseudogene. This CDR3 is built from 16 residues. As DNA, the CDR3 is TGTGCCAGCAGCAAAGAGGGAGGACCTTTATGTGGGACCCAGTACTTC. Translated, it gives CASSKEGGPLCGTQYF.

Note on this clone: Different DNA sequences within this sample yield the same CDR3. V is TRBV7-6 and J is TRBJ2-7; 7 nucleotides line up with TRBD1. This CDR3 has 13 amino acids. J gave up 2 bases and V 5 bases, and 3 bases lay outside the gene matches. The germline CDR1 and CDR2 sequences are SGHVS and FNYEAQ. In DNA, the CDR3 is TGTGCCAGCAGCCCGGGACAGACCTACGAGCAGTACTTC. It encodes CASSPGQTYEQYF.

The chain joins TRBV5-4 to TRBJ1-4; TRBD1 matches at 10 bases. This CDR3 is 15 amino acids long. The V gene's germline CDR1 is SGHNT and CDR2 YYREEE (reference sequence). Trimming took 4 bases from V and 8 from J; bases not matched to a gene: 8. The CDR3 DNA reads TGTGCCAGCAGCGTGGACAGGGGGTTCGAGGAAAAACTGTTTTTT. Protein sequence: CASSVDRGFEEKLFF. The variable domain in full, completed from reference TRBV5-4 and TRBJ1-4, reads ETGVTQSPTHLIKTRGQQVTLRCSSQSGHNTVSWYQQALGQGPQFIFQYYREEENGRGNFPPRFSGLQFPNYSSELNVNALELDDSALYLCASSVDRGFEEKLFFGSGTQLSVL.

The chain combines TRBV5-6 with TRBJ1-5; D unresolved. Germline assignment: CDR1 SGHDT and CDR2 YYEEEE. V lost 0 bases and J lost 2, with 6 bases in between. CDR3 length equals 14 residues. The CDR3 DNA reads as TGTGCCAGCAGCTTGGCCAACGGCAATCAGCCCCAGCATTTT. Protein product: CASSLANGNQPQHF.

The gene calls are TRBV19 and TRBJ2-6; TRBD2 agrees at 9 bases. V shed 7 bases and J 0 bases; nucleotides not matched to a gene: 10. The length of the CDR3 is 18 residues. Germline assignment: CDR1 LNHDA and CDR2 SQIVND (reference sequence). For the CDR3, the DNA is TGTGCCAGTAACCTAGCGGGGTCCGACATCTCTGGGGCCAACGTCCTGACTTTC. Its protein is CASNLAGSDISGANVLTF. The whole variable domain, remainder taken from reference TRBV19 and TRBJ2-6, is DGGITQSPKYLFRKEGQNVTLSCEQNLNHDAMYWYRQDPGQGLRLIYYSQIVNDFQKGDIAEGYSVSREKKESFPLTVTSAQKNPTAFYLCASNLAGSDISGANVLTFGAGSRLTVL.

This chain uses TRBV7-3 with TRBJ2-1; D is undetermined. Looked up from germline, CDR1 is SGHTA and CDR2 is FQGTGA. The CDR3 has 13 residues. V was cut by 5 bases and J by 5 bases, with 10 bases left in between. CDR3: CASSPPADNEQFF. CDR3 sequence (DNA): TGTGCCAGCAGCCCGCCCGCAGACAATGAGCAGTTCTTC.

In its sample, this clone was seen once. This chain links TRBV9 with TRBJ2-2, with a possible D match to TRBD2 (5 bases). The CDR3 extends over 14 amino acids. Trimming left V 4 bases short and J 5 bases short, with 12 bases between. Germline V gene data show CDR1 as SGDLS and CDR2 as YYNGEE. Written as DNA, the CDR3 is TGTGCCAGCAGCCCCTCGACTATGACCGGGGAGCTGTTTTTT. Amino acid sequence: CASSPSTMTGELFF. The full variable domain, in which reference TRBV9 and TRBJ2-2 provide the parts outside the CDR3, is DSGVTQTPKHLITATGQRVTLRCSPRSGDLSVYWYQQSLDQGLQFLIQYYNGEERAKGNILERFSAQQFPDLHSELNLSSLELGDSALYFCASSPSTMTGELFFGEGSRLTVL.

The chain recombines TRBV6-4 with TRBJ1-1; TRBD1 is a possible D gene (5 bases). This CDR3 comprises 14 residues. Trimming removed 3 bases at V and 4 bases at J, with 12 bases between. The germline gives CDR1 MRHNA, CDR2 SNTAGT. CDR3 nucleotide sequence: TGTGCCAGCAGTGAAGAGGGGTGGGTCACTGAAGCTTTCTTT. It yields the protein CASSEEGWVTEAFF.